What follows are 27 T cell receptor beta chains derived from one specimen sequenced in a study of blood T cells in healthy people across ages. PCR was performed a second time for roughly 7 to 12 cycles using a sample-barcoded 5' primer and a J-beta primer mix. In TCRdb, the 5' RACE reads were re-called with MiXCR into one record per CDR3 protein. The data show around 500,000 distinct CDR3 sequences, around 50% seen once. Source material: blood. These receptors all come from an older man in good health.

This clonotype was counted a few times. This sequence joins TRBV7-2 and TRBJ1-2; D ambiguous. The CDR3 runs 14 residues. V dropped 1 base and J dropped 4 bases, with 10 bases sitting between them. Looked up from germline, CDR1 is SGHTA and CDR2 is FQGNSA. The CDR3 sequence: CASSLDLGSYGYTF. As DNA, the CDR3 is TGTGCCAGCAGCTTAGATTTAGGGAGCTATGGCTACACCTTC.

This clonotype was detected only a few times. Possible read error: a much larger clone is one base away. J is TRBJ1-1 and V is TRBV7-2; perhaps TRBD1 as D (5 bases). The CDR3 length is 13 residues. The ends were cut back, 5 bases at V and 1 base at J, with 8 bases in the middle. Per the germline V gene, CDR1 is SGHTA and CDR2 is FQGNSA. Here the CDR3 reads CASSVTGNTEAFF. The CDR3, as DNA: TGTGCCAGCAGCGTAACAGGGAACACTGAAGCTTTCTTT.

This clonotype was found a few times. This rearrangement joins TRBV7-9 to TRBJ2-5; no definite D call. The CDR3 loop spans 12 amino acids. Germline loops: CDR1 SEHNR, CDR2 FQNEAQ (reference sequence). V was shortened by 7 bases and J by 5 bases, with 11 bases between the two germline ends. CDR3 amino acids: CASTSVRETQYF. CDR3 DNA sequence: TGTGCCAGCACCTCCGTGCGGGAGACCCAGTACTTC.

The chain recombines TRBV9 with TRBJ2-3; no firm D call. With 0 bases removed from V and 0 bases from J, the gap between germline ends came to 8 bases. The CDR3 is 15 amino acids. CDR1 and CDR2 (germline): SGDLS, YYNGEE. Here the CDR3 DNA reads TGTGCCAGCAGCGTAGCTTTGCGGAGCACAGATACGCAGTATTTT. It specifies CASSVALRSTDTQYF.

The CDR3 DNA reads as TGTGCCAGCAGTGTCACCGTGAACACTGAAGCTTTCTTT. Translated, it gives CASSVTVNTEAFF. The genes are TRBV6-5 and TRBJ1-1, with no clear D. In germline, CDR1 is MNHEY, CDR2 SVGAGI. The length of the CDR3 is 13 residues. Trimming removed 5 bases at V and 0 bases at J, with 7 bases between.

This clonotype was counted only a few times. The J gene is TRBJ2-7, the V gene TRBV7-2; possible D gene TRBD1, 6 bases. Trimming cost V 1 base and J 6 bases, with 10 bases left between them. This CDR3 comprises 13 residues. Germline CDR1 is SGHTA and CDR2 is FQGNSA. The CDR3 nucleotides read TGTGCCAGCAGCTTAGGGACAGTGGGCGAGCAGTACTTC. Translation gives CASSLGTVGEQYF.

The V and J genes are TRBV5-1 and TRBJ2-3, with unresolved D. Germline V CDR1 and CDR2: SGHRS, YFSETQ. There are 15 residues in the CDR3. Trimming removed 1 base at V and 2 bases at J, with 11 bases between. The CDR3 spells CASSLSTDFTDTQYF. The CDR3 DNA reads TGCGCCAGCAGCTTGTCTACTGATTTCACAGATACGCAGTATTTT.

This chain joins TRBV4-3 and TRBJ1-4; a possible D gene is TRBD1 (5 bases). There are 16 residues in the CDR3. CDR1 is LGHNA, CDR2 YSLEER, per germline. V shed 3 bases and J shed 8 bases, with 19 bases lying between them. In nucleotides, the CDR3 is TGCGCCAGCAGCCAGGCGGGGCAGTCAGGCAGGGAAAAACTGTTTTTT. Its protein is CASSQAGQSGREKLFF.

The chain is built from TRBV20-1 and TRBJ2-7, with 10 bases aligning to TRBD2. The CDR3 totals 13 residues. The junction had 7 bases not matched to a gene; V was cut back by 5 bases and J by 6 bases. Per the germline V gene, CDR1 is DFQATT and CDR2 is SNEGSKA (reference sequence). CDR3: CSAPSGRRREQYF. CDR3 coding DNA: TGCAGTGCTCCTAGCGGGAGACGACGCGAGCAGTACTTC.

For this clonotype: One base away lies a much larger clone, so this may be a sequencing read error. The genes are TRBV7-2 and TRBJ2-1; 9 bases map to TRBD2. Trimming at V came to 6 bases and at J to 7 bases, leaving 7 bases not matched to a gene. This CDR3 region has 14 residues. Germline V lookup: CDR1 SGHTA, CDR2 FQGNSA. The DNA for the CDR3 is TGTGCCAGCAGACCGAGGACTAGCGTAAATGAGCAGTTCTTC. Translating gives CASRPRTSVNEQFF.

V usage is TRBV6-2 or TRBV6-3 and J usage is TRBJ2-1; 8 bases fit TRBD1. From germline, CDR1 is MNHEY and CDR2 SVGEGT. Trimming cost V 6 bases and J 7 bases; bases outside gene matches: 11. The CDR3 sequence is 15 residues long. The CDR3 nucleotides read TGTGCCAGCAGACTCGGACAGGGCCGGGAGAATGAGCAGTTCTTC. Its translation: CASRLGQGRENEQFF.

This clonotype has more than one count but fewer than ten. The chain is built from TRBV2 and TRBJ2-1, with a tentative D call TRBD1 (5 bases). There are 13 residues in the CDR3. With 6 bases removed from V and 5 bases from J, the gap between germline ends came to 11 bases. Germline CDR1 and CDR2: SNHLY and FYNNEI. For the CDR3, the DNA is TGTGCCAGCAGGGCAGACAGTAACAATGAGCAGTTCTTC. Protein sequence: CASRADSNNEQFF.

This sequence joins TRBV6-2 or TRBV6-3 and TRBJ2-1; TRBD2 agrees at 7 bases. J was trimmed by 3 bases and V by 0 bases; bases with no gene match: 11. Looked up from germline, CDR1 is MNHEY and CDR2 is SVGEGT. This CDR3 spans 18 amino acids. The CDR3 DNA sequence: TGTGCCAGCAGTTACTCGCCTAGCGGATGGGAGGACTACAATGAGCAGTTCTTC. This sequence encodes CASSYSPSGWEDYNEQFF.

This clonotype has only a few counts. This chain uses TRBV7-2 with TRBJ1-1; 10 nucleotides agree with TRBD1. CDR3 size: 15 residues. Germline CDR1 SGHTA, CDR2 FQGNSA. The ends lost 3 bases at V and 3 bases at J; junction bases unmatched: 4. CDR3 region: CASSLDGTGDTEAFF. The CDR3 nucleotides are TGTGCCAGCAGCTTGGACGGGACAGGGGACACTGAAGCTTTCTTT.

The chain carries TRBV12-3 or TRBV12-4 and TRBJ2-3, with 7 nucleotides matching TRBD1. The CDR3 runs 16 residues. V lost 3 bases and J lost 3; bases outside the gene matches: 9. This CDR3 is CASSFLPGQRTDTQYF. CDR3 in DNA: TGTGCCAGCAGTTTCCTACCGGGACAGCGAACAGATACGCAGTATTTT.

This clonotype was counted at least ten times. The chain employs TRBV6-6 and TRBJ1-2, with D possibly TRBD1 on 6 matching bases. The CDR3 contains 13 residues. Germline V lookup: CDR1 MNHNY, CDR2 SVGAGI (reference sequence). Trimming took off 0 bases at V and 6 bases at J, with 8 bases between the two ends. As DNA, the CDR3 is TGTGCCAGCAGTTACTCGGCAGGGGATGGCTACACCTTC. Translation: CASSYSAGDGYTF.

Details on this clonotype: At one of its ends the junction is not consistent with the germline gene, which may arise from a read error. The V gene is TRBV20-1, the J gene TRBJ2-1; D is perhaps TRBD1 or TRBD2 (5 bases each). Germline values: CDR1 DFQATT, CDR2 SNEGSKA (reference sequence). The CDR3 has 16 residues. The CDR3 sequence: CSAGETGTRIYNEQFF. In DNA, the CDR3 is TGCAGTGCTGGAGAGACGGGGACGCGAATATACAATGAGCAGTTCTTC.

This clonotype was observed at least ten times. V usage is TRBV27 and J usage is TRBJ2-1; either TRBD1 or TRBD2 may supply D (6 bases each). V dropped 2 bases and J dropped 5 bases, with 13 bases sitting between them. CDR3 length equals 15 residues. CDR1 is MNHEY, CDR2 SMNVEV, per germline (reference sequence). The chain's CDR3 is CASSLKDRLDNEQFF. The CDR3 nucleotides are TGTGCCAGCAGTTTAAAGGACAGACTAGACAATGAGCAGTTCTTC.

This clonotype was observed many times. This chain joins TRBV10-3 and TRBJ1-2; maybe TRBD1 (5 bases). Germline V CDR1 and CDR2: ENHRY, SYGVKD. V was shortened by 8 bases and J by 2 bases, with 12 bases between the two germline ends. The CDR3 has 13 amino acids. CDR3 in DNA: TGTGCCATCGGGACCGGGACCAACTATGGCTACACCTTC. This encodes CAIGTGTNYGYTF.

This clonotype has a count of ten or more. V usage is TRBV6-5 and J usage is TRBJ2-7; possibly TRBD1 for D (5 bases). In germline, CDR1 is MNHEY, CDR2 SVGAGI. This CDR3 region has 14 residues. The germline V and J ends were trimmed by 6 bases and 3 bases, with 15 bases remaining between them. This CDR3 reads CASRGWGGNYEQYF. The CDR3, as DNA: TGTGCCAGCAGGGGGTGGGGCGGCAACTACGAGCAGTACTTC.

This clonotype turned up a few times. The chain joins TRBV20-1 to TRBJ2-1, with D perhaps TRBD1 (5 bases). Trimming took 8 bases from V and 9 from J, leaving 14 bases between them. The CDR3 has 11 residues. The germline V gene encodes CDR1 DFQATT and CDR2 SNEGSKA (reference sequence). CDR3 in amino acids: CSTREAVEQFF. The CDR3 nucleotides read TGCAGTACCAGGGAAGCTGTTGAGCAGTTCTTC.

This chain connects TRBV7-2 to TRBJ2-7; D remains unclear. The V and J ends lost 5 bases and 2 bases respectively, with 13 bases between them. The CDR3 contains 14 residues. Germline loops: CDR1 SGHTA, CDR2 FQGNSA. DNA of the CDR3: TGTGCCAGCAGCCTGACCGGTGTCCCCTACGAGCAGTACTTC. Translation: CASSLTGVPYEQYF.

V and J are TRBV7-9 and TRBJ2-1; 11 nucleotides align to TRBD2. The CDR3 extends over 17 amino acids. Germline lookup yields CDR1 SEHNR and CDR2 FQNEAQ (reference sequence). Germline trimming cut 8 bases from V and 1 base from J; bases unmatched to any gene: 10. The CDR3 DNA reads TGTGCCAGCTCACAGGGTAGCGGGGGGGCGTCCTACAATGAGCAGTTCTTC. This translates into CASSQGSGGASYNEQFF.

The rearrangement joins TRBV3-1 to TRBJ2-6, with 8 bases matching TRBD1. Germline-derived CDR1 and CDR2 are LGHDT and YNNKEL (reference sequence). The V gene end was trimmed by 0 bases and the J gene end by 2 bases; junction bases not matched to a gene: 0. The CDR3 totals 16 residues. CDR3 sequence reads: CASSQETGAGANVLTF. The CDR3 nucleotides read TGTGCCAGCAGCCAAGAGACAGGGGCTGGGGCCAACGTCCTGACTTTC.

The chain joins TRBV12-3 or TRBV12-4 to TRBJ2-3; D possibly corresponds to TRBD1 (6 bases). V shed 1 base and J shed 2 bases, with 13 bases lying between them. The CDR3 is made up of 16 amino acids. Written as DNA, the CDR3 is TGTGCCAGCAGTTTAGGAGGGGGAAGTGACACAGATACGCAGTATTTT. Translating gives CASSLGGGSDTDTQYF.

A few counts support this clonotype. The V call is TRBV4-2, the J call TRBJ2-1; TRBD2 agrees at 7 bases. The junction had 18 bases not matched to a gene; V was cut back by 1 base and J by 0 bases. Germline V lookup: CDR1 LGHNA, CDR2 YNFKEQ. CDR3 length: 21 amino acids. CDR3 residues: CASSQVRPGRPEASSYNEQFF. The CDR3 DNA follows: TGTGCCAGCAGCCAAGTCCGCCCCGGGAGGCCCGAAGCTAGCTCCTACAATGAGCAGTTCTTC.

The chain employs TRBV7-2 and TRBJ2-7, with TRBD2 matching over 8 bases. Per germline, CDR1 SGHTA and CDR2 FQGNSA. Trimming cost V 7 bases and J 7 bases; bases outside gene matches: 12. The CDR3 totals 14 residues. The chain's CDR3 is CASTEREQVNEQYF. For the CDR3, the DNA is TGTGCCAGCACCGAGCGGGAGCAGGTCAATGAGCAGTACTTC.